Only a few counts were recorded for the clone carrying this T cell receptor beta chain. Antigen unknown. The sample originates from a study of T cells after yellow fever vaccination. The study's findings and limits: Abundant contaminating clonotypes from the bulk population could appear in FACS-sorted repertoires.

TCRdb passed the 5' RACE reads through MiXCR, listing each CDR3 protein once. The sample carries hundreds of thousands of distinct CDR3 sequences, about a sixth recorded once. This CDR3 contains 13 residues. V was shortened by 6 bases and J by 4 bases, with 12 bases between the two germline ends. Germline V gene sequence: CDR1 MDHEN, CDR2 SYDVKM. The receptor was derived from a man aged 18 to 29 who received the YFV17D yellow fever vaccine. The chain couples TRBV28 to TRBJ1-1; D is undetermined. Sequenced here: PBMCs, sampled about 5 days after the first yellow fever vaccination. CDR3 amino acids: CASRVTLLTEAFF. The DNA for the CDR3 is TGTGCCAGCAGGGTCACCTTGCTCACTGAAGCTTTCTTT.